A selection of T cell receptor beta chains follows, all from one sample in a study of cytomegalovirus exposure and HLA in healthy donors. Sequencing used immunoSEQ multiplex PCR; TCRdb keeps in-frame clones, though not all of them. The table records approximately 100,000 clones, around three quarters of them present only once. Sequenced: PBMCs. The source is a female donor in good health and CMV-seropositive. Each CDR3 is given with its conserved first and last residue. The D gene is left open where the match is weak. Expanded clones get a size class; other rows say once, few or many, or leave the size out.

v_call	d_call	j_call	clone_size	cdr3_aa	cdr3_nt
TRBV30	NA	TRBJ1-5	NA	CAWSVSSNQPQHF	TGTGCCTGGAGTGTTAGTAGCAATCAGCCCCAGCATTTT
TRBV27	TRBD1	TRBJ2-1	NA	CASRKGQTPLYEQFF	TGTGCCAGCAGGAAGGGACAGACGCCTCTCTATGAGCAGTTCTTC
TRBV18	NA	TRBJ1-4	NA	CASSSGATNEKLFF	TGTGCCAGCTCCTCGGGTGCAACTAATGAAAAACTGTTTTTT
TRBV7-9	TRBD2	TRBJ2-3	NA	CASSFSGGTDTQYF	TGTGCCAGCAGCTTCAGCGGGGGCACAGATACGCAGTATTTT
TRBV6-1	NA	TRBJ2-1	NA	CASSEERDNEQFF	TGTGCCAGCAGTGAAGAGAGGGACAATGAGCAGTTCTTC
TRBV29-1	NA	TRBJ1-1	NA	CSVDFGRGEAFF	TGCAGCGTTGATTTTGGGAGGGGGGAAGCTTTCTTT
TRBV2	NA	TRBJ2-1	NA	CASSEVSFYNEQFF	TGTGCCAGCAGTGAAGTGTCATTCTACAATGAGCAGTTCTTC
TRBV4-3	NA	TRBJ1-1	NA	CASSQDTGRTEAFF	TGCGCCAGCAGCCAAGATACAGGGCGGACTGAAGCTTTCTTT
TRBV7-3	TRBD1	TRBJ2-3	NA	CASSSDRVGTDTQYF	TGTGCCAGCAGCTCCGACAGGGTGGGCACAGATACGCAGTATTTT
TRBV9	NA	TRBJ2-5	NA	CASSPRLAVETQYF	TGTGCCAGCAGCCCCCGCTTGGCGGTAGAGACCCAGTACTTC
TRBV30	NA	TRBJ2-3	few	CAWSAPGVNTQYF	TGTGCCTGGAGTGCCCCGGGAGTAAATACGCAGTATTTT
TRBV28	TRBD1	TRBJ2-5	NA	CASSPGQGAETQYF	TGTGCCAGCAGCCCGGGACAGGGGGCGGAGACCCAGTACTTC
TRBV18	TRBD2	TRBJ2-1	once	CASSPSGVAPNEQFF	TGTGCCAGCTCACCCAGCGGGGTAGCCCCCAATGAGCAGTTCTTC
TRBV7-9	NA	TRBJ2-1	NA	CSSSLGRGQFF	TGTTCCAGCAGCTTAGGACGGGGGCAGTTCTTC
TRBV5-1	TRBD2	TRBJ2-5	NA	CASQAGVGQETQYF	TGCGCCAGCCAAGCGGGAGTGGGGCAAGAGACCCAGTACTTC
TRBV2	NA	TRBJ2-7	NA	CASSAGHHLYEQYF	TGTGCCAGCAGTGCCGGACATCACCTATACGAGCAGTACTTC
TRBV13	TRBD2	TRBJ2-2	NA	CASSLEAGVSTGELFF	TGTGCCAGCAGCTTAGAGGCGGGAGTAAGCACCGGGGAGCTGTTTTTT
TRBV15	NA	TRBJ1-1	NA	CATSIGGSTEAFF	TGTGCCACCAGCATAGGGGGTTCCACTGAAGCTTTCTTT
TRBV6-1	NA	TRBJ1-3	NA	CASGRQLESGNTIYF	TGTGCCAGCGGGCGACAGCTAGAATCTGGAAACACCATATATTTT
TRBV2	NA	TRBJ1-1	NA	CASSSGQTPFF	TGTGCCAGCAGTTCTGGACAGACGCCTTTCTTT
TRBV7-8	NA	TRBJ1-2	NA	CASTLGGGGEYTF	TGTGCCAGCACCCTCGGGGGAGGAGGGGAGTACACCTTC
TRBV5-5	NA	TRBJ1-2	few	CASSLATGSNGYTF	TGTGCCAGCAGCTTAGCAACAGGGAGTAATGGCTACACCTTC
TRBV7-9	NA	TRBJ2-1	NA	CASSPGASYNEQFF	TGTGCCAGCAGTCCTGGGGCGTCCTACAATGAGCAGTTCTTC
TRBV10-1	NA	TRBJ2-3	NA	CASSPHRSSTDTQYF	TGCGCCAGCAGTCCCCACCGGTCCAGCACAGATACGCAGTATTTT
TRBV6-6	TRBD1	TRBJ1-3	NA	CASSLGGLGGNTIYF	TGTGCCAGCAGTTTAGGGGGCTTAGGTGGAAACACCATATATTTT
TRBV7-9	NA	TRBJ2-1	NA	CASSHNRDSAYNEQFF	TGTGCCAGCAGCCACAACCGGGACTCCGCCTACAATGAGCAGTTCTTC
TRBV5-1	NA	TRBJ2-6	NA	CASSLETNGANVLTF	TGCGCCAGCAGCTTGGAGACAAATGGGGCCAACGTCCTGACTTTC
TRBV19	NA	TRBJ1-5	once	CASSLLADSNQPQHF	TGTGCCAGTAGTTTATTGGCAGATAGCAATCAGCCCCAGCATTTT
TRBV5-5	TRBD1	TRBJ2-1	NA	CASSLIQGAQNEQFF	TGTGCCAGCAGCTTAATCCAGGGGGCGCAAAATGAGCAGTTCTTC
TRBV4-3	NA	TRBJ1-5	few	CASSQSFGGNQPQHF	TGCGCCAGCAGCCAGAGTTTTGGGGGGAATCAGCCCCAGCATTTT
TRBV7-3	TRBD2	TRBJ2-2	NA	CASSPSGGRTGELFF	TGTGCCAGCAGCCCCAGCGGGGGGAGGACCGGGGAGCTGTTTTTT
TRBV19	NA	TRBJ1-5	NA	CASSKNTGTGMGQPQHF	TGTGCCAGTAGTAAGAACACAGGGACGGGAATGGGCCAGCCCCAGCATTTT
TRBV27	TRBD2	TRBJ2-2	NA	CASSLSRLAGAGELFF	TGTGCCAGCAGTTTATCAAGACTAGCGGGAGCCGGGGAGCTGTTTTTT